Each of the 32 T cell receptor beta chains below was sequenced from the same sample in a study of CD8 T cells in ankylosing spondylitis. TCRdb used MiXCR to reprocess the 5' RACE reads, holding one entry per CDR3 protein. The sample has about 360,000 distinct CDR3 sequences, approximately 20% seen once. Source material: blood, either unsorted or a sorted T cell fraction (not recorded which). The source is a male donor with ankylosing spondylitis or in good health (not recorded which).

This clonotype was recorded a few times. V and J are TRBV11-1 and TRBJ2-1, with TRBD2 identical over 13 bases. Germline lookup yields CDR1 SGHAT and CDR2 FQDESV (reference sequence). The J segment lost 0 bases and the V segment lost 5 bases, leaving 10 bases of the junction unmatched. The CDR3 is made up of 19 amino acids. CDR3 nucleotide sequence: TGTGCCAGCAGCATAGGACTAGCGGGGGCCCTTAGCTCCTACAATGAGCAGTTCTTC. Translated: CASSIGLAGALSSYNEQFF.

The gene calls are TRBV7-6 and TRBJ2-2; 11 nucleotides align to TRBD2. The ends lost 5 bases at V and 0 bases at J; junction bases unmatched: 11. The length of the CDR3 is 19 residues. The V gene's germline CDR1 is SGHVS and CDR2 FNYEAQ. The CDR3 protein is CASSPELPLAGANTGELFF. DNA of the CDR3: TGTGCCAGCAGCCCGGAGCTACCACTAGCGGGGGCGAACACCGGGGAGCTGTTTTTT.

There are a few counts of this clonotype. V and J are TRBV7-9 and TRBJ2-7; TRBD1 aligns across 7 bases. The germline CDR1 and CDR2 sequences are SEHNR and FQNEAQ (reference sequence). V shed 2 bases and J 6 bases; nucleotides not matched to a gene: 4. The CDR3 sequence is 13 residues long. As DNA, the CDR3 is TGTGCCAGCAGCTTACCGACAGGGAGCGAGCAGTACTTC. It is translated as CASSLPTGSEQYF. Using reference TRBV7-9 and TRBJ2-7 for the parts outside the CDR3, the full variable domain is DTGVSQNPRHKITKRGQNVTFRCDPISEHNRLYWYRQTLGQGPEFLTYFQNEAQLEKSRLLSDRFSAERPKGSFSTLEIQRTEQGDSAMYLCASSLPTGSEQYFGPGTRLTVT.

The V gene is TRBV20-1, the J gene TRBJ2-3; 12 positions agree with TRBD1. V lost 6 bases, J lost 2 bases, and 18 bases stayed unmatched. The CDR3 runs 19 residues. The germline V gene has CDR1 DFQATT and CDR2 SNEGSKA (reference sequence). The CDR3 here is CSAPPRGVWDRGLTDTQYF. In DNA form, the CDR3 reads TGCAGTGCACCCCCTAGGGGAGTCTGGGACAGGGGGCTCACAGATACGCAGTATTTT.

This chain connects TRBV2 to TRBJ2-5; 7 positions agree with TRBD1. With 8 bases clipped from V and 0 bases from J, the junction kept 6 bases outside the gene matches. The CDR3 is 14 amino acids. Germline lookup yields CDR1 SNHLY and CDR2 FYNNEI. The CDR3 region has the DNA TGTGCCAGCTGGCAGGGGGAGTACCAAGAGACCCAGTACTTC. This gives the protein CASWQGEYQETQYF.

The rearrangement uses TRBV25-1 and TRBJ2-3; TRBD2 agrees at 10 bases. Germline lookup yields CDR1 MGHDK and CDR2 SYGVNS. This CDR3 spans 16 amino acids. With V trimmed by 1 base and J by 3 bases, 4 bases remained unmatched. The CDR3 loop reads CASSEWSGGETDTQYF. The CDR3 DNA is TGTGCCAGCAGTGAATGGAGCGGGGGGGAGACAGATACGCAGTATTTT.

This clonotype was picked up a small number of times. The chain couples TRBV7-9 to TRBJ2-2; 7 nucleotides align to TRBD1. V lost 5 bases and J lost 2; bases outside the gene matches: 5. CDR1 SEHNR and CDR2 FQNEAQ come from the germline V gene (reference sequence). There are 15 residues in the CDR3. The chain's CDR3 is CASSPTGVNTGELFF. The CDR3 DNA sequence: TGTGCCAGCAGCCCCACAGGGGTTAACACCGGGGAGCTGTTTTTT.

This clonotype has only a few counts. The chain employs TRBV12-3 or TRBV12-4 and TRBJ2-3, with D unresolved. Trimming shortened V by 1 base and J by 4 bases, and 12 bases separated the two germline ends. The length of the CDR3 is 15 residues. CDR3 coding DNA: TGTGCCAGCAGTTTAGTGCTCCTAACGCCAGATACGCAGTATTTT. The encoded protein is CASSLVLLTPDTQYF.

This clonotype was counted once. The chain carries TRBV4-2 and TRBJ2-2, with no clear D. CDR3 size: 15 residues. The germline V gene encodes CDR1 LGHNA and CDR2 YNFKEQ. The ends were cut back, 3 bases at V and 3 bases at J, with 11 bases in the middle. In DNA, the CDR3 is TGTGCCAGCAGCCAGACTCTGGGCGACACCGGGGAGCTGTTTTTT. Its translation: CASSQTLGDTGELFF.

The chain combines TRBV4-1 with TRBJ2-2; D perhaps matches TRBD2 (6 bases). V was clipped by 1 base and J by 3 bases, with 9 bases between them. CDR1 is MGHRA and CDR2 is YSYEKL in the germline V gene. CDR3 length: 15 residues. CDR3: CASSQAGVDTGELFF. CDR3 nucleotide sequence: TGCGCCAGCAGCCAAGCGGGGGTGGACACCGGGGAGCTGTTTTTT.

This chain connects TRBV6-1 to TRBJ2-1; TRBD2 is a possible D gene (5 bases). Trimming removed 0 bases from V and 9 bases from J, with 15 bases in between. Germline values: CDR1 MNHNS, CDR2 SASEGT. This CDR3 is built from 15 residues. The CDR3 sequence: CASSEATTTITEQFF. The CDR3 DNA is TGTGCCAGCAGTGAAGCCACGACTACAATCACTGAGCAGTTCTTC.

This chain uses TRBV6-1 with TRBJ2-6; D call uncertain. The germline V gene has CDR1 MNHNS and CDR2 SASEGT. Deletions cut 4 bases from V and 0 bases from J, with 10 bases between. The length of the CDR3 is 16 residues. CDR3 residues: CASSGDGNSGANVLTF. The CDR3, as DNA: TGTGCCAGCAGTGGAGACGGAAACTCTGGGGCCAACGTCCTGACTTTC.

The J gene is TRBJ2-3, the V gene TRBV5-1, with D perhaps TRBD1 (5 bases). CDR1 is SGHRS, CDR2 YFSETQ, per germline. This CDR3 contains 16 residues. Trimming took off 0 bases at V and 2 bases at J, with 13 bases between the two ends. The CDR3 coding sequence is TGCGCCAGCAGCTTGGAGGCAGGGTGGAACACAGATACGCAGTATTTT. Protein product: CASSLEAGWNTDTQYF.

V usage is TRBV24-1 and J usage is TRBJ2-3; TRBD1 might be the D (6 bases). V shed 9 bases and J shed 0 bases, with 15 bases lying between them. This CDR3 is built from 15 residues. CDR1 is KGHDR, CDR2 SFDVKD, per germline. Here the CDR3 DNA reads TGTGCCACCTCCGGTCAGGACAGCAGCACAGATACGCAGTATTTT. It yields the protein CATSGQDSSTDTQYF.

This clonotype was seen many times. This rearrangement joins TRBV6-1 to TRBJ2-3; 11 bases match TRBD2. Germline V gene data show CDR1 as MNHNS and CDR2 as SASEGT. The V segment lost 6 bases and the J segment 7 bases; nucleotides outside the gene matches: 12. The CDR3 extends over 16 amino acids. The CDR3 DNA is TGTGCCAGCAGCCTACTAGCGGGGGCCGGATCCTATACGCAGTATTTT. Its protein product is CASSLLAGAGSYTQYF.

This chain connects TRBV27 to TRBJ2-3; perhaps TRBD1 as D (5 bases). CDR3 length: 15 residues. Germline assignment: CDR1 MNHEY and CDR2 SMNVEV (reference sequence). Trimming shortened V by 2 bases and J by 8 bases, and 17 bases separated the two germline ends. The CDR3 bases are TGTGCCAGCAGTTTAACGGCTGATCCGCAGGGTACGCAGTATTTT. It yields the protein CASSLTADPQGTQYF.

The rearrangement uses TRBV19 and TRBJ1-6; 7 bases are a match to TRBD1. Unmatched junction bases numbered 10, after V lost 6 bases and J lost 8 bases. CDR3 length: 15 residues. CDR1 and CDR2 (germline): LNHDA, SQIVND (reference sequence). CDR3 loop: CASRDRQGGDSPLHF. The CDR3 DNA follows: TGTGCCAGTAGAGACAGACAGGGCGGGGATTCACCCCTCCACTTT.

This clonotype was detected ten times or more. This chain links TRBV29-1 with TRBJ2-3; tentative D call: TRBD1 (6 bases). CDR1 and CDR2 from the germline V gene are SQVTM and ANQGSEA. CDR3 size: 13 residues. With 4 bases removed from V and 5 bases from J, the gap between germline ends came to 13 bases. In nucleotides, the CDR3 is TGCAGCGTTGTCCTGGGGGCAATAGATACGCAGTATTTT. It specifies CSVVLGAIDTQYF.

This clonotype was seen only a few times. V is TRBV27 and J is TRBJ2-7; tentatively, D is TRBD1 or TRBD2 (6 bases each). V was shortened by 3 bases and J by 6 bases, with 21 bases between the two germline ends. This CDR3 spans 16 amino acids. Germline V gene lookup returns CDR1 MNHEY and CDR2 SMNVEV (reference sequence). CDR3 residues: CASSFTPDSGLVEQYF. For the CDR3, the DNA is TGTGCCAGCAGTTTCACACCGGACAGCGGGCTGGTCGAGCAGTACTTC.

A few counts support this clonotype. The V gene is TRBV10-3, the J gene TRBJ2-7; 9 bases are a match to TRBD1. The CDR3 spans 15 residues. In germline, CDR1 is ENHRY, CDR2 SYGVKD. Trimming cost V 2 bases and J 1 base; bases outside gene matches: 3. For the CDR3, the DNA is TGTGCCATCAGTGAGCCGGGACAGGGATCCTACGAGCAGTACTTC. Translated: CAISEPGQGSYEQYF.

V gene TRBV11-2 combines with J gene TRBJ2-1; no definite D call. CDR3 length equals 12 residues. With 2 bases removed from V and 9 bases from J, the gap between germline ends came to 8 bases. The germline gives CDR1 SGHAT, CDR2 FQNNGV. The CDR3 nucleotides are TGTGCCAGCAGCTTACTGTCGGGTGAGCAGTTCTTC. Its protein product is CASSLLSGEQFF.

This clonotype has just a few counts. The CDR3 here is CASSLWQGGDTQYF. CDR3 DNA: TGTGCCAGCAGTTTATGGCAGGGCGGCGATACGCAGTATTTT. The chain is built from TRBV12-3 or TRBV12-4 and TRBJ2-3; D may be TRBD1 (5 bases). The CDR3 runs 14 residues. V was cut by 2 bases and J by 6 bases, with 12 bases left in between.

V gene TRBV4-1 combines with J gene TRBJ2-7, with a weak D call TRBD1 (6 bases). Germline CDR1 and CDR2: MGHRA and YSYEKL. V dropped 1 base and J dropped 3 bases, with 13 bases sitting between them. The CDR3 covers 15 residues. In nucleotides, the CDR3 is TGCGCCAGCAGCCAAGCCGGGACACTGATCTACGAGCAGTACTTC. This gives the protein CASSQAGTLIYEQYF.

This clonotype was seen a few times. This chain links TRBV4-1 with TRBJ2-2; unclear D gene. This CDR3 has 12 amino acids. From germline, CDR1 is MGHRA and CDR2 YSYEKL. Trimming removed 0 bases at V and 8 bases at J, with 4 bases between. The CDR3, as DNA: TGCGCCAGCAGCCAAGATCCGGGGGAGCTGTTTTTT. Encoded protein: CASSQDPGELFF.

This clonotype was observed a handful of times. V is TRBV20-1 and J is TRBJ2-3, with D perhaps matching TRBD1 or TRBD2 (5 bases each). The CDR3 totals 14 residues. With 3 bases removed from V and 6 bases from J, the gap between germline ends came to 16 bases. CDR1 DFQATT and CDR2 SNEGSKA come from the germline V gene (reference sequence). The CDR3 spells CSASPTGPLDTQYF. In DNA form, the CDR3 reads TGCAGTGCTAGTCCTACGGGACCCTTGGATACGCAGTATTTT.

V is TRBV9 and J is TRBJ2-7; tentative D call: TRBD2 (6 bases). In germline, CDR1 is SGDLS, CDR2 YYNGEE. The length of the CDR3 is 14 residues. The V gene lost 3 bases and the J gene lost 5 bases, with 15 bases spanning the gap. The CDR3 DNA is TGTGCCAGCAGCGGACTACCTGGGGGGAACGAGCAGTACTTC. The encoded protein is CASSGLPGGNEQYF. Full variable domain (remainder filled in from reference TRBV9 and TRBJ2-7): DSGVTQTPKHLITATGQRVTLRCSPRSGDLSVYWYQQSLDQGLQFLIQYYNGEERAKGNILERFSAQQFPDLHSELNLSSLELGDSALYFCASSGLPGGNEQYFGPGTRLTVT.

This chain links TRBV5-1 with TRBJ1-2, with D possibly matching TRBD1 (5 bases). Germline V lookup: CDR1 SGHRS, CDR2 YFSETQ. The V and J ends lost 0 bases and 7 bases respectively, with 19 bases between them. CDR3 size: 16 residues. As DNA, the CDR3 is TGCGCCAGCAGCTTGGGACAGCTTGATGAGGGAGCTGGCTACACCTTC. Its protein is CASSLGQLDEGAGYTF. The full variable domain, its missing parts supplied by reference TRBV5-1 and TRBJ1-2, is KAGVTQTPRYLIKTRGQQVTLSCSPISGHRSVSWYQQTPGQGLQFLFEYFSETQRNKGNFPGRFSGRQFSNSRSEMNVSTLELGDSALYLCASSLGQLDEGAGYTFGSGTRLTVV.

This sequence joins TRBV7-8 and TRBJ2-3; D perhaps matches TRBD2 (6 bases). V lost 2 bases to trimming and J lost 2 bases, with 11 bases between them. In germline, CDR1 is SGHVS, CDR2 FQNEAQ. The CDR3 extends over 15 amino acids. Written as DNA, the CDR3 is TGTGCCAGCAGCTTATTCATGGACTACACAGATACGCAGTATTTT. As protein: CASSLFMDYTDTQYF.

V gene TRBV7-6 combines with J gene TRBJ2-5, with D perhaps matching TRBD1 (6 bases). Trimming pared 0 bases from V and 5 bases from J, leaving 10 bases between. Germline V gives CDR1 SGHVS, CDR2 FNYEAQ. The CDR3 sequence is 14 residues long. In DNA form, the CDR3 reads TGTGCCAGCAGCTTAGCTGACAGGCCGGAGACCCAGTACTTC. This translates into CASSLADRPETQYF.

The chain links TRBV30 to TRBJ2-1; a possible D gene is TRBD2 (5 bases). Per the germline V gene, CDR1 is GTSNPN and CDR2 is SVGIG (reference sequence). Trimming took 6 bases from V and 0 from J, leaving 12 bases between them. This CDR3 is built from 14 residues. This CDR3 is CACNGLASYNEQFF. The CDR3 DNA sequence: TGTGCCTGCAACGGGCTAGCCTCCTACAATGAGCAGTTCTTC.

This chain connects TRBV28 to TRBJ2-7; tentatively, D is TRBD2 (6 bases). Trimming left V 7 bases short and J 5 bases short, with 15 bases between. The CDR3 consists of 13 residues. Germline V CDR1 and CDR2: MDHEN, SYDVKM. The CDR3 region is CASKIRWEDEQYF. In nucleotides, the CDR3 is TGTGCCAGCAAAATTCGGTGGGAGGACGAGCAGTACTTC.

This clonotype was observed a few times. The chain couples TRBV4-1 to TRBJ1-1, with D perhaps matching TRBD1 (5 bases). The germline CDR1 and CDR2 sequences are MGHRA and YSYEKL. The CDR3 consists of 15 residues. Trimming pared 5 bases from V and 2 bases from J, leaving 15 bases between. In DNA form, the CDR3 reads TGCGCCAGCAGCTACTCAGACAGCTCAAACACTGAAGCTTTCTTT. Translation: CASSYSDSSNTEAFF.